Listed here are 19 T cell receptor beta chains from one sample, sequenced in a study of identical twins. TCRdb reanalysed the 5' RACE reads using MiXCR and keeps one entry per CDR3 protein. This sample has around 490,000 distinct CDR3 sequences, with approximately 15% found just once. These data were also filed under a second study, of yellow fever vaccine responses in identical twins.

The sequencing sample was made of CD4+ T cells sorted from blood. These receptors were taken from a woman aged 18-30 years in good health.

A few counts support this clonotype. The rearrangement links TRBV11-2 to TRBJ2-5, with 8 bases fitting TRBD1. CDR1 and CDR2 (germline): SGHAT, FQNNGV. The CDR3 is 18 amino acids. V lost 2 bases, J lost 5 bases, and 16 bases stayed unmatched. CDR3 sequence reads: CASSLIWVGSGGVETQYF. The CDR3 DNA follows: TGTGCCAGCAGCTTAATTTGGGTGGGGTCAGGGGGCGTTGAGACCCAGTACTTC.

The V gene is TRBV27, the J gene TRBJ2-5, with D perhaps TRBD1 (5 bases). The CDR3 sequence is 14 residues long. Germline CDR1 reads MNHEY; CDR2 reads SMNVEV (reference sequence). Trimming left V 6 bases short and J 5 bases short, with 16 bases between. Here the CDR3 reads CASRSWGGSETQYF. CDR3 nucleotide sequence: TGTGCCAGCAGATCCTGGGGCGGTTCGGAGACCCAGTACTTC.

This clonotype has more than one count but fewer than ten. This chain connects TRBV7-9 to TRBJ2-7; 9 bases align to TRBD1. The germline V gene has CDR1 SEHNR and CDR2 FQNEAQ (reference sequence). With V trimmed by 5 bases and J by 5 bases, 13 bases remained unmatched. The CDR3 runs to 16 residues. In nucleotides, the CDR3 is TGTGCCAGCAGCGCGACCCCGGGACAGGGTTCCCACGAGCAGTACTTC. Protein: CASSATPGQGSHEQYF.

V gene TRBV6-1 combines with J gene TRBJ2-7; perhaps TRBD1 as D (6 bases). Germline V gene lookup returns CDR1 MNHNS and CDR2 SASEGT. V lost 0 bases, J lost 4 bases, and 16 bases lay in between. This CDR3 spans 16 amino acids. In nucleotides, the CDR3 is TGTGCCAGCAGTGAAGCGACGACAGGAGAGTGGTACGAGCAGTACTTC. Encoded protein: CASSEATTGEWYEQYF.

The V and J genes are TRBV28 and TRBJ2-7, with 11 nucleotides matching TRBD1. Germline V gene sequence: CDR1 MDHEN, CDR2 SYDVKM. V shed 6 bases and J 3 bases; nucleotides not matched to a gene: 10. The CDR3 is 16 residues long. This CDR3 is CASRKIPGQGVYEQYF. The CDR3 DNA reads TGTGCCAGCAGAAAGATACCGGGACAGGGGGTCTACGAGCAGTACTTC.

This chain uses TRBV3-1 with TRBJ1-1; a weak D match, TRBD1 (5 bases). Germline V gene data show CDR1 as LGHDT and CDR2 as YNNKEL (reference sequence). The CDR3 is made up of 14 amino acids. The V end lost 4 bases, the J end lost 5 bases, and 14 bases lay between the germline ends. CDR3 in amino acids: CASSLLVGGTEAFF. In DNA, the CDR3 is TGTGCCAGCAGCCTGCTGGTGGGGGGGACTGAAGCTTTCTTT.

The gene calls are TRBV5-4 and TRBJ2-1; tentatively, D is TRBD1 (5 bases). The CDR3 is 12 residues long. From germline, CDR1 is SGHNT and CDR2 YYREEE (reference sequence). V was shortened by 4 bases and J by 12 bases, with 14 bases between the two germline ends. CDR3 loop: CASSTLGAGQFF. The CDR3 DNA is TGTGCCAGCAGCACCCTTGGGGCTGGGCAGTTCTTC.

The sample holds a few counts of this clonotype. The rearrangement uses TRBV3-1 and TRBJ2-7, with D perhaps matching TRBD1 (5 bases). V was pared by 2 bases and J by 3 bases, with 11 bases between. CDR1 and CDR2 (germline): LGHDT, YNNKEL (reference sequence). The CDR3 extends over 14 amino acids. In DNA, the CDR3 is TGTGCCAGCAGCCAACGGACACCTATCTACGAGCAGTACTTC. The encoded protein is CASSQRTPIYEQYF.

This chain uses TRBV6-1 with TRBJ2-7; 9 bases agree with TRBD2. Germline CDR1 MNHNS, CDR2 SASEGT. The CDR3 runs to 15 residues. Losses at the gene ends were 7 bases for V and 3 bases for J; bases not matched to a gene: 10. The DNA for the CDR3 is TGTGCCAGCACCGACCCCCGCGGGGGGGACTACGAGCAGTACTTC. Its protein is CASTDPRGGDYEQYF.

This clonotype was detected once. CDR3 sequence: CASSSFQRGAETQYF. The DNA of the CDR3 is TGTGCCAGCTCCTCCTTCCAGCGGGGGGCAGAGACCCAGTACTTC. The chain recombines TRBV18 with TRBJ2-5, with TRBD2 matching 9 bases. CDR1 and CDR2 from the germline V gene are KGHSH and LQKENI. This CDR3 spans 15 amino acids. The junction had 9 bases not matched to a gene; V was cut back by 6 bases and J by 4 bases. Full variable domain (outside the CDR3, taken from reference TRBV18 and TRBJ2-5): NAGVMQNPRHLVRRRGQEARLRCSPMKGHSHVYWYRQLPEEGLKFMVYLQKENIIDESGMPKERFSAEFPKEGPSILRIQQVVRGDSAAYFCASSSFQRGAETQYFGPGTRLLVL.

This clonotype was counted many times. The chain links TRBV29-1 to TRBJ2-2, with TRBD2 matching over 7 bases. Unmatched junction bases numbered 11, after V lost 6 bases and J lost 4 bases. The germline gives CDR1 SQVTM, CDR2 ANQGSEA. The CDR3 extends over 15 amino acids. CDR3 sequence reads: CSVAPGGMATGELFF. CDR3 in DNA: TGCAGCGTAGCCCCGGGGGGTATGGCCACCGGGGAGCTGTTTTTT.

This rearrangement joins TRBV7-2 to TRBJ2-7; TRBD2 matches 10 bases. The germline V gene encodes CDR1 SGHTA and CDR2 FQGNSA. The CDR3 length is 16 residues. Germline trimming cut 3 bases from V and 3 bases from J; bases unmatched to any gene: 8. The CDR3 DNA follows: TGTGCCAGCAGCTTGGGGGGCCTAGCGGGAGACTACGAGCAGTACTTC. Amino acid sequence: CASSLGGLAGDYEQYF.

The chain combines TRBV14 with TRBJ2-3, with 11 positions matching TRBD2. CDR1 SGHDN and CDR2 FVKESK come from the germline V gene. This CDR3 spans 17 amino acids. The V gene end was trimmed by 2 bases and the J gene end by 3 bases; junction bases not matched to a gene: 7. This CDR3 is CASSQQLAGVGTDTQYF. The CDR3 bases are TGTGCCAGCAGCCAACAACTAGCGGGAGTGGGTACAGATACGCAGTATTTT.

This clonotype was detected ten times or more. This chain uses TRBV25-1 with TRBJ2-3, with 8 bases fitting TRBD2. The CDR3 length is 14 residues. The junction had 3 bases not matched to a gene; V was cut back by 6 bases and J by 1 base. Germline V gene data show CDR1 as MGHDK and CDR2 as SYGVNS. CDR3 region: CASSPGLGTDTQYF. CDR3 coding DNA: TGTGCCAGCAGCCCGGGACTAGGCACAGATACGCAGTATTTT.

This chain connects TRBV7-3 to TRBJ2-2, with D tentatively TRBD1 (6 bases). V was clipped by 7 bases and J by 1 base, with 10 bases between them. Germline lookup yields CDR1 SGHTA and CDR2 FQGTGA. This CDR3 spans 14 amino acids. CDR3: CASNKGGNTGELFF. The CDR3 DNA is TGTGCCAGCAATAAAGGGGGGAACACCGGGGAGCTGTTTTTT. Full variable domain (missing parts from reference TRBV7-3 and TRBJ2-2): GAGVSQTPSNKVTEKGKYVELRCDPISGHTALYWYRQSLGQGPEFLIYFQGTGAADDSGLPNDRFFAVRPEGSVSTLKIQRTERGDSAVYLCASNKGGNTGELFFGEGSRLTVL.

This clonotype has ten or more counts. V usage is TRBV7-2 and J usage is TRBJ1-4; no firm D call. Germline V gives CDR1 SGHTA, CDR2 FQGNSA. The CDR3 is 14 residues long. Trimming cost V 3 bases and J 9 bases, with 14 bases left between them. CDR3 sequence: CASSFYSAEKKLFF. DNA of the CDR3: TGTGCCAGCAGCTTTTATTCGGCGGAAAAAAAACTGTTTTTT.

This clonotype was recorded at least ten times. The rearrangement uses TRBV13 and TRBJ2-3; TRBD1 matches at 11 bases. There are 17 residues in the CDR3. CDR1 is PRHDT, CDR2 FYEKMQ, per germline (reference sequence). J lost 3 bases, V lost 5 bases, and 10 bases had no gene match. The CDR3 DNA reads as TGTGCCAGCAGCAAAAAGACCGGGACAGGGGGAACAGATACGCAGTATTTT. This gives the protein CASSKKTGTGGTDTQYF.

In the case of this clonotype: Given a much more abundant clone one base away, this may be a read error. The chain links TRBV10-3 to TRBJ2-5; 11 bases match TRBD2. V gave up 11 bases and J gave up 4 bases; unmatched junction bases: 3. CDR1 and CDR2 from the germline V gene are ENHRY and SYGVKD. The CDR3 runs 12 residues. The CDR3 sequence is CALGLAGETQYF. For the CDR3, the DNA is TGTGCCCTTGGACTAGCGGGAGAGACCCAGTACTTC.

This clonotype was recorded a few times. V usage is TRBV14 and J usage is TRBJ2-7, with 7 positions matching TRBD1. The junction had 8 bases not matched to a gene; V was cut back by 1 base and J by 2 bases. Germline loops: CDR1 SGHDN, CDR2 FVKESK. CDR3 length: 16 amino acids. The CDR3 bases are TGTGCCAGCAGCCAAGCACCCGGGACAGCAGCCTACGAGCAGTACTTC. Protein product: CASSQAPGTAAYEQYF.